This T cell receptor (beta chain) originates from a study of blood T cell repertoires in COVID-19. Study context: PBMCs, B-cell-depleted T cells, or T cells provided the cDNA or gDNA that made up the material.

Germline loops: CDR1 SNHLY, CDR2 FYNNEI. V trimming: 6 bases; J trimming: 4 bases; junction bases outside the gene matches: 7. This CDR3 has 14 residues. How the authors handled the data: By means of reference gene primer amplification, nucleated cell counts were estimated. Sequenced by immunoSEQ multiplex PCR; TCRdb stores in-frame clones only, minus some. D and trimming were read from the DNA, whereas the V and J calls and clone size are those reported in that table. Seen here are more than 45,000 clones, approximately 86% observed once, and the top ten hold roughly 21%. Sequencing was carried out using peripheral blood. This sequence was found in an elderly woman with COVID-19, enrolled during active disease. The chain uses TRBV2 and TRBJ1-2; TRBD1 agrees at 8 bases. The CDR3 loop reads CASRVGQGRYGYTF. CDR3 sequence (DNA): TGTGCCAGCAGAGTCGGACAGGGTCGCTATGGCTACACCTTC.